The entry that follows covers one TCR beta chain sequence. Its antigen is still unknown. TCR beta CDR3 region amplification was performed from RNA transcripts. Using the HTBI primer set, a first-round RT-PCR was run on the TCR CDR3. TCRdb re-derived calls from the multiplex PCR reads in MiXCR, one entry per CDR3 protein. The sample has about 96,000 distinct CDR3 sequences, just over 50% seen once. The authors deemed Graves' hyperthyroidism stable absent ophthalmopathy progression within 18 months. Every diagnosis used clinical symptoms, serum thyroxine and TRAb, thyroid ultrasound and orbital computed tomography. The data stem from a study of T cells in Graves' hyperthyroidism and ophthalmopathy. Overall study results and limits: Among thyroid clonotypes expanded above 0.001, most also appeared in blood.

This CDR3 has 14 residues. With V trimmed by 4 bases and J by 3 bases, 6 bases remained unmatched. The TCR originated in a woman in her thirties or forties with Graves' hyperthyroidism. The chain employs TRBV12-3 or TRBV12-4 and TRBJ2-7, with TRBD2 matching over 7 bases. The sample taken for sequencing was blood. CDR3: CASSSGSSGYEQYF. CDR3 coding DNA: TGTGCCAGCAGTTCCGGGTCTAGCGGCTACGAGCAGTACTTC.